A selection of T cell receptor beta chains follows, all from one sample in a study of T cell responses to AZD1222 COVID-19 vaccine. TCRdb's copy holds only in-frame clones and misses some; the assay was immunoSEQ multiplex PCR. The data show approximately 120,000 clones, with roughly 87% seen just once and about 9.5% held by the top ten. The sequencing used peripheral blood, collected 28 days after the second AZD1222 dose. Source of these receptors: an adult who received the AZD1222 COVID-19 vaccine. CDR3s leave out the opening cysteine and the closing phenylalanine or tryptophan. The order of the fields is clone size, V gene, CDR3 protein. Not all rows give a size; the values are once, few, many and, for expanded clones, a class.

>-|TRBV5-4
ASSPSQENYGYT
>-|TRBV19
ASSIMVGAKGYT
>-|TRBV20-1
SARDRTEAF
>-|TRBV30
AWSDGQGYTGELF
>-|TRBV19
ASSIAPFGVAQY
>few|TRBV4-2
ASSQPGTSGTYNEQF
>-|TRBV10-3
AISGDGGNQPQH
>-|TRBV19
ASSIGSRQGLF
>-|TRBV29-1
SVAGTGGRGAEAF
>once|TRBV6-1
ASSEVGGDQPQH
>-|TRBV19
ASSPRGLSPYEQY
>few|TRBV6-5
ASRPLLVSSPLH
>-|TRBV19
ASSIIWQDTEAF
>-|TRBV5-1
ASSLGAGGLEAF
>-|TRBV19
ASSIRDAGGYEQY
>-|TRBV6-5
ASSPPGRVNSPLH
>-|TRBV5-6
ASSRDRWGTDTQY
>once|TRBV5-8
ASSRGTSGLETQY
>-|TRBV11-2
ASSLASYNEQF
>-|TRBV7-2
ASSNRVGRGEKLF
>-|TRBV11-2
ASSLEAGNTIY
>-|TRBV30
AWSVQGNTEAF
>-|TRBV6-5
ATKGTEAF
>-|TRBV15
ATSRDPGASDTGELF
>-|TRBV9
ASSVGLAGTGELF
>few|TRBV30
AWSRTGETNYGYT
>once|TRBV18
ASSENRDNQPQH
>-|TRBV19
ASSWGGTEAF
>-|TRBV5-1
ASSLGGGATDTQY
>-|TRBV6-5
ASSYAKWTYYNEQF
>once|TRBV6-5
ASSSVNYGYT
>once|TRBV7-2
ASRVTGSSYNEQF
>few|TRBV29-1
SATGTGILPT
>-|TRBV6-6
ASGDTGGSEKLF
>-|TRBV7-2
ASSLRDRPAGVPYEQY
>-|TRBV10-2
ASSWAGGMTGELF
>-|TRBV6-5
ASTKDRGGYT
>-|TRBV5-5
ASSLEWGSEAF
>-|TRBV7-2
ASSQDRPGETQY
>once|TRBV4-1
ASSQDEQGKSRNGYT
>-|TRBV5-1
ASSSSGSSADTQY
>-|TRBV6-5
ASLQQGSYQPQH
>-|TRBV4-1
ASSLATGNTEAF
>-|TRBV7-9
ASSLGTDFEKLF
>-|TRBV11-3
ASSPGRSSGNTIY
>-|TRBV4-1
ASSQVPMGGNTEAF
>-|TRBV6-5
ASSSGQGAEAF
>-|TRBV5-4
ASRFREFGTDTQY
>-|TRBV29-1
SSSTVAGGHTEAF
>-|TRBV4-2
ASSLPTRTVYNSPLH
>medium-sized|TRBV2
ASREKNEQF
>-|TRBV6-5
ASSYSIGGGTEAF
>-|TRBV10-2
ASSGRQGARDEQY
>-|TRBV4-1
ASSHPDRGDSPLH
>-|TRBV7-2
ASSEVSTDTQY
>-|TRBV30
AWSVSVTLH